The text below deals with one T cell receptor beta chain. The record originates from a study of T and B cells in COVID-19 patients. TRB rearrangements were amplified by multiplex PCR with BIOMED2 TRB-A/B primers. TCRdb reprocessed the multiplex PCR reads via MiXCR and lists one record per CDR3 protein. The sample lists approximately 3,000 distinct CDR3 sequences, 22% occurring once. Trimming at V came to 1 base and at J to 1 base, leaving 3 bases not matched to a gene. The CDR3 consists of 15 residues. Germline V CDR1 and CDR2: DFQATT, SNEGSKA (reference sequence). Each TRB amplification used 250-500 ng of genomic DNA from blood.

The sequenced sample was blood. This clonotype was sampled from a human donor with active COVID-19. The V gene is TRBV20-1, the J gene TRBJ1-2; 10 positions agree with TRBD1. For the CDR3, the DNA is TGCAGTGCTAGAGCGACAGGGGGCATTAACTATGGCTACACCTTC. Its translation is CSARATGGINYGYTF.